A single sample is the source of the 11 T cell receptor beta chains below, sequenced in a study of T cells after yellow fever vaccination. Each CDR3 protein is one row after TCRdb ran MiXCR on the 5' RACE reads. The sample records hundreds of thousands of distinct CDR3 sequences, 9.5% to 13% being singletons. The sample in question was PBMCs, obtained on the day of the first yellow fever vaccination. These receptors all come from a man between 18 and 35 years old who received the YFV17D yellow fever vaccine.

This clonotype has more than one count but fewer than ten. The CDR3 protein is CASSVLGTGGTDTQYF. Written as DNA, the CDR3 is TGTGCCAGCAGTGTACTCGGGACAGGGGGCACAGATACGCAGTATTTT. The genes are TRBV5-6 and TRBJ2-3; 10 positions agree with TRBD1. The CDR3 extends over 16 amino acids. V lost 5 bases and J lost 1; bases outside the gene matches: 7. In germline, CDR1 is SGHDT, CDR2 YYEEEE. Looking up the rest from reference TRBV5-6 and TRBJ2-3 gives the full variable domain: DAGVTQSPTHLIKTRGQQVTLRCSPKSGHDTVSWYQQALGQGPQFIFQYYEEEERQRGNFPDRFSGHQFPNYSSELNVNALLLGDSALYLCASSVLGTGGTDTQYFGPGTRLTVL.

This clonotype was found many times. CDR3 coding DNA: TGTGCCAGCAGCTTAGCAGGCGGGATTACATCTGGGGCCAACGTCCTGACTTTC. This codes for CASSLAGGITSGANVLTF. The gene calls are TRBV7-6 and TRBJ2-6; TRBD2 is a possible D gene (6 bases). Germline V CDR1 and CDR2: SGHVS, FNYEAQ. The ends were cut back, 0 bases at V and 1 base at J, with 13 bases in the middle. The CDR3 totals 18 residues. The full variable domain, with the rest looked up from reference TRBV7-6 and TRBJ2-6, is GAGVSQSPRYKVTKRGQDVALRCDPISGHVSLYWYRQALGQGPEFLTYFNYEAQQDKSGLPNDRFSAERPEGSISTLTIQRTEQRDSAMYRCASSLAGGITSGANVLTFGAGSRLTVL.

The V call is TRBV12-3 or TRBV12-4, the J call TRBJ1-5; D gene unclear. The CDR3 is made up of 12 amino acids. Trimming took off 5 bases at V and 9 bases at J, with 11 bases between the two ends. CDR3 nucleotide sequence: TGTGCCAGCAGTCTTAGGGTATCGCCCCAGCATTTT. This codes for CASSLRVSPQHF.

This clonotype was detected a few times. The V call is TRBV12-5, the J call TRBJ1-3, with D possibly being TRBD1 (5 bases). This CDR3 contains 16 residues. Trimming left V 0 bases short and J 0 bases short, with 9 bases between. The germline V gene has CDR1 LGHNT and CDR2 FRNRAP. CDR3 bases: TGTGCTAGTGGTTTGGTAATGGGGGGCTCTGGAAACACCATATATTTT. Translation: CASGLVMGGSGNTIYF.

The chain has TRBV7-9 and TRBJ2-3, with 12 bases lining up with TRBD2. Germline V gives CDR1 SEHNR, CDR2 FQNEAQ (reference sequence). Trimming removed 5 bases from V and 5 bases from J; junction bases left unmatched: 8. The length of the CDR3 is 16 residues. The CDR3 DNA is TGTGCCAGCAGCCCCCCGACTAGCGGGGGTGGAGATACGCAGTATTTT. Translated: CASSPPTSGGGDTQYF.

This clonotype was counted many times. V usage is TRBV18 and J usage is TRBJ2-1; maybe TRBD2 (6 bases). The germline V and J ends were trimmed by 3 bases and 9 bases, with 9 bases remaining between them. The CDR3 length is 12 residues. CDR1 KGHSH and CDR2 LQKENI come from the germline V gene. As DNA, the CDR3 is TGTGCCAGCTCACCCCCCGGGGGTGAGCAGTTCTTC. Translated, it gives CASSPPGGEQFF.

A few counts support this clonotype. The chain has TRBV18 and TRBJ2-5; TRBD1 agrees at 9 bases. CDR3 size: 14 residues. Germline values: CDR1 KGHSH, CDR2 LQKENI. Unmatched junction bases numbered 0, after V lost 0 bases and J lost 4 bases. The CDR3: CASSPPTGGETQYF. The CDR3 coding sequence is TGTGCCAGCTCACCACCGACAGGGGGAGAGACCCAGTACTTC.

This clonotype was counted at least ten times. The chain links TRBV1 to TRBJ2-7; the table's D call, TRBD2, has no DNA check behind it. TRBV1 is designated a pseudogene. This CDR3 is 12 amino acids long. As DNA, the CDR3 is TGCACCAGCAGCCAGGCCCCCTACGAGCAGTACGTC. It translates to CTSSQAPYEQYV.

V and J are TRBV6-5 and TRBJ2-1; D is perhaps TRBD1 (6 bases). The CDR3 runs to 15 residues. From germline, CDR1 is MNHEY and CDR2 SVGAGI. V lost 2 bases and J lost 4, with 12 bases in between. The CDR3 spells CASSYQGPSYNEQFF. DNA for the CDR3: TGTGCCAGCAGTTACCAGGGGCCCTCATACAATGAGCAGTTCTTC.

This clonotype was observed a handful of times. The chain uses TRBV5-1 and TRBJ1-3; D not certain. The CDR3 is 15 residues long. V lost 6 bases and J 4 bases, leaving 17 bases between the germline ends. Germline values: CDR1 SGHRS, CDR2 YFSETQ. The CDR3 loop reads CASTLFGLPGNTIYF. CDR3 sequence (DNA): TGCGCCAGCACCCTCTTCGGGCTGCCCGGAAACACCATATATTTT.

A few counts support this clonotype. The V gene is TRBV19, the J gene TRBJ2-1; 12 positions match TRBD2. Germline CDR1 LNHDA, CDR2 SQIVND (reference sequence). V gave up 8 bases and J gave up 7 bases; unmatched junction bases: 9. The CDR3 consists of 15 residues. The DNA for the CDR3 is TGTGCCAGTGGACCTAGCGGGGGGGCCGGTAATGAGCAGTTCTTC. The encoded protein is CASGPSGGAGNEQFF.